This T cell receptor beta chain originates from a study of blood T cell repertoires in COVID-19. The CDR3 runs to 14 residues. Trimming removed 4 bases from V and 2 bases from J, with 12 bases in between. CDR1 and CDR2 (germline): SGHNT, YENEEA. The assay was immunoSEQ multiplex PCR, and TCRdb's table has in-frame clones only and misses some. The data show around 230,000 clones, approximately 85% seen once. This TCR was sampled from a man over 45 with COVID-19, enrolled during active disease. The J gene is TRBJ2-7, the V gene TRBV11-3; maybe TRBD2 (6 bases). The sequenced sample was peripheral blood. The CDR3 here is CASSSGDGTYEQYF. CDR3 coding DNA: TGTGCCAGCAGCTCGGGGGACGGGACCTACGAGCAGTACTTC.